These 24 T cell receptor beta chains were all obtained from the same sample, sequenced in a study of T cell responses to AZD1222 COVID-19 vaccine. Profiling relied on immunoSEQ multiplex PCR, and the TCRdb table lists in-frame clones only, not all of them. The repertoire holds 250,000 to 300,000 clones, with 90% to 95% as singletons. Sequencing used peripheral blood, obtained 28 days after the second AZD1222 dose. These receptors all come from an adult who received the AZD1222 COVID-19 vaccine.

The chain combines TRBV4-1 with TRBJ1-5, with D unresolved. V gave up 1 base and J gave up 1 base, with 11 bases separating them. The germline gives CDR1 MGHRA, CDR2 YSYEKL. The CDR3 is made up of 16 amino acids. This CDR3 reads CASSQGTPPSNQPQHF. CDR3 sequence (DNA): TGCGCCAGCAGCCAAGGCACACCTCCCAGCAATCAGCCCCAGCATTTT.

The J gene is TRBJ1-5, the V gene TRBV6-5; 7 bases line up with TRBD1. J gave up 2 bases and V 7 bases, and 8 bases lay outside the gene matches. This CDR3 is built from 15 residues. In germline, CDR1 is MNHEY, CDR2 SVGAGI. The CDR3, as DNA: TGTGCCAGCACTACCGACAGGGTTGGCAATCAGCCCCAGCATTTT. Its protein product is CASTTDRVGNQPQHF.

This chain connects TRBV15 to TRBJ1-1, with D unresolved. Trimming took off 0 bases at V and 1 base at J, with 9 bases between the two ends. There are 15 residues in the CDR3. The germline V gene encodes CDR1 LNHNV and CDR2 YYDKDF (reference sequence). CDR3 residues: CATSRDGRENTEAFF. The CDR3 DNA reads TGTGCCACCAGCAGAGATGGGCGCGAGAACACTGAAGCTTTCTTT.

This sequence joins TRBV13 and TRBJ2-2; D tentatively fits TRBD1 or TRBD2 (5 bases each). CDR3 size: 15 residues. Germline CDR1 PRHDT, CDR2 FYEKMQ (reference sequence). The V gene lost 5 bases and the J gene lost 4 bases, with 14 bases spanning the gap. The CDR3 DNA sequence: TGTGCCAGCAGCCCGACCGGGGCGGGCACCGGGGAGCTGTTTTTT. It specifies CASSPTGAGTGELFF.

The chain uses TRBV5-1 and TRBJ2-5; 8 positions match TRBD1. The CDR3 consists of 15 residues. Unmatched junction bases numbered 10, after V lost 5 bases and J lost 4 bases. The germline V gene has CDR1 SGHRS and CDR2 YFSETQ. The CDR3: CASSRGRGQGETQYF. In DNA form, the CDR3 reads TGCGCCAGCAGTCGAGGCAGGGGGCAGGGAGAGACCCAGTACTTC.

The V call is TRBV11-2, the J call TRBJ2-1, with D perhaps matching TRBD1 (5 bases). Trimming removed 5 bases at V and 11 bases at J, with 22 bases between. The CDR3 runs to 15 residues. Germline CDR1 and CDR2: SGHAT and FQNNGV. CDR3 loop: CASSPPGTGAEKQFF. CDR3 DNA sequence: TGTGCCAGCAGCCCCCCCGGCACAGGAGCCGAAAAGCAGTTCTTC.

This rearrangement joins TRBV5-6 to TRBJ1-1, with unresolved D. This CDR3 has 11 amino acids. CDR1 SGHDT and CDR2 YYEEEE come from the germline V gene. Trimming stripped 5 bases from V and 3 bases from J, with 5 bases between. CDR3 nucleotide sequence: TGTGCCAGCAGTCTGGACACTGAAGCTTTCTTT. Translating gives CASSLDTEAFF.

V usage is TRBV7-3 and J usage is TRBJ2-1; 9 bases agree with TRBD2. The CDR3 is 15 residues long. After removal of 0 bases from V and 4 bases from J, the junction contained 1 base not matched to a gene. Germline V gene sequence: CDR1 SGHTA, CDR2 FQGTGA. The chain's CDR3 is CASSLTAGGYNEQFF. The CDR3 DNA sequence: TGTGCCAGCAGCTTAACAGCGGGGGGTTACAATGAGCAGTTCTTC.

The chain is built from TRBV11-2 and TRBJ1-6, with TRBD1 matching 7 bases. The V gene's germline CDR1 is SGHAT and CDR2 FQNNGV. The CDR3 extends over 18 amino acids. The V gene end was trimmed by 4 bases and the J gene end by 2 bases; junction bases not matched to a gene: 11. The CDR3 is CASSSQGGPTAYNSPLHF. The CDR3 DNA follows: TGTGCCAGCAGCTCCCAAGGGGGCCCGACGGCCTATAATTCACCCCTCCACTTT. The full variable domain, with the rest looked up from reference TRBV11-2 and TRBJ1-6, is EAGVAQSPRYKIIEKRQSVAFWCNPISGHATLYWYQQILGQGPKLLIQFQNNGVVDDSQLPKDRFSAERLKGVDSTLKIQPAKLEDSAVYLCASSSQGGPTAYNSPLHFGNGTRLTVT.

This clone has a single count. This chain connects TRBV27 to TRBJ1-6; 9 nucleotides line up with TRBD1. The CDR3 is made up of 15 amino acids. The germline V gene has CDR1 MNHEY and CDR2 SMNVEV (reference sequence). The V and J ends lost 5 bases and 6 bases, in that order; junction bases with no gene match: 5. Here the CDR3 reads CASSRDREGNSPLHF. CDR3 sequence (DNA): TGTGCCAGCAGTCGGGACAGGGAGGGTAATTCACCCCTCCACTTT.

J is TRBJ2-7 and V is TRBV11-2; D is unclear. Trimming removed 4 bases at V and 3 bases at J, with 10 bases between. The CDR3 is 13 amino acids. Germline CDR1 and CDR2: SGHAT and FQNNGV. Written as DNA, the CDR3 is TGTGCCAGCAGCTCCTGGCAGAGCTACGAGCAGTACTTC. It yields the protein CASSSWQSYEQYF.

The chain recombines TRBV5-1 with TRBJ2-2, with 10 bases that match TRBD2. The junction had 5 bases not matched to a gene; V was cut back by 4 bases and J by 2 bases. Looked up from germline, CDR1 is SGHRS and CDR2 is YFSETQ. CDR3 length equals 16 residues. CDR3: CASSPPSGGNTGELFF. CDR3 nucleotides: TGCGCCAGCAGCCCCCCTAGCGGGGGAAACACCGGGGAGCTGTTTTTT.

The genes are TRBV27 and TRBJ1-3, with D unclear. Germline lookup yields CDR1 MNHEY and CDR2 SMNVEV (reference sequence). This CDR3 has 15 residues. V gave up 6 bases and J gave up 0 bases, with 12 bases separating them. The DNA for the CDR3 is TGTGCCAGCAGATCGGACGTGAGCTCTGGAAACACCATATATTTT. Amino acid sequence: CASRSDVSSGNTIYF.

V gene TRBV9 combines with J gene TRBJ2-2, with D possibly being TRBD2 (7 bases). The length of the CDR3 is 16 residues. Germline V gives CDR1 SGDLS, CDR2 YYNGEE. Trimming removed 4 bases from V and 4 bases from J, with 17 bases in between. The CDR3 sequence: CASSRGGALGTGELFF. The CDR3 coding sequence is TGTGCCAGCAGCCGAGGGGGGGCCCTAGGCACCGGGGAGCTGTTTTTT. Full variable domain (missing parts from reference TRBV9 and TRBJ2-2): DSGVTQTPKHLITATGQRVTLRCSPRSGDLSVYWYQQSLDQGLQFLIQYYNGEERAKGNILERFSAQQFPDLHSELNLSSLELGDSALYFCASSRGGALGTGELFFGEGSRLTVL.

The chain is built from TRBV28 and TRBJ2-7; D is uncertain. This CDR3 has 14 residues. CDR1 is MDHEN and CDR2 is SYDVKM in the germline V gene. Deletions cut 6 bases from V and 3 bases from J, with 15 bases between. The chain's CDR3 is CASRTRYRNYEQYF. The CDR3 DNA sequence: TGTGCCAGCAGGACCCGCTATAGGAACTACGAGCAGTACTTC.

This sequence joins TRBV7-3 and TRBJ2-2, with 8 bases identical to TRBD2. Germline trimming cut 2 bases from V and 7 bases from J; bases unmatched to any gene: 3. The CDR3 spans 14 residues. CDR1 and CDR2 (germline): SGHTA, FQGTGA. CDR3: CASSLAGGGGELFF. In DNA, the CDR3 is TGTGCCAGCAGCTTAGCGGGAGGAGGCGGGGAGCTGTTTTTT. Supplemented by reference TRBV7-3 and TRBJ2-2, the full variable domain reads GAGVSQTPSNKVTEKGKYVELRCDPISGHTALYWYRQSLGQGPEFLIYFQGTGAADDSGLPNDRFFAVRPEGSVSTLKIQRTERGDSAVYLCASSLAGGGGELFFGEGSRLTVL.

Of note for this clone: The sample holds other DNA sequences that translate to the same CDR3. The chain is built from TRBV5-1 and TRBJ1-1; TRBD1 matches at 9 bases. The CDR3 covers 14 residues. Per germline, CDR1 SGHRS and CDR2 YFSETQ. The V and J ends lost 3 bases and 1 base, in that order; junction bases with no gene match: 1. The CDR3 reads CASSWGQGNTEAFF. The DNA for the CDR3 is TGCGCCAGCAGCTGGGGACAGGGGAACACTGAAGCTTTCTTT.

This chain links TRBV7-8 with TRBJ2-1; perhaps TRBD2 as D (7 bases). Per the germline V gene, CDR1 is SGHVS and CDR2 is FQNEAQ. V was clipped by 4 bases and J by 1 base, with 11 bases between them. The CDR3 length is 15 residues. In DNA, the CDR3 is TGTGCCAGCAGCTCACAGGGAGGGTCCTACAATGAGCAGTTCTTC. Amino acid sequence: CASSSQGGSYNEQFF.

CDR3: CAIRGGSSYEQYF. The CDR3 DNA reads as TGTGCCATCAGGGGGGGGAGCTCCTACGAGCAGTACTTC. The genes are TRBV10-3 and TRBJ2-7; 7 bases map to TRBD2. The CDR3 runs to 13 residues. Germline CDR1 and CDR2: ENHRY and SYGVKD. The V and J ends lost 6 bases and 0 bases, in that order; junction bases with no gene match: 2.

This chain connects TRBV11-2 to TRBJ2-4; TRBD2 aligns across 9 bases. V shed 3 bases and J 5 bases; nucleotides not matched to a gene: 5. Germline V gives CDR1 SGHAT, CDR2 FQNNGV. CDR3 length equals 15 residues. The CDR3 DNA follows: TGTGCCAGCAGCTTCCCGCGGGGGGGAGAAAACATTCAGTACTTC. It yields the protein CASSFPRGGENIQYF. Supplemented by reference TRBV11-2 and TRBJ2-4, the full variable domain reads EAGVAQSPRYKIIEKRQSVAFWCNPISGHATLYWYQQILGQGPKLLIQFQNNGVVDDSQLPKDRFSAERLKGVDSTLKIQPAKLEDSAVYLCASSFPRGGENIQYFGAGTRLSVL.

The chain recombines TRBV6-5 with TRBJ1-4, with TRBD1 as a possible D gene (6 bases). The CDR3 covers 16 residues. Trimming took off 2 bases at V and 7 bases at J, with 17 bases between the two ends. Germline V gene sequence: CDR1 MNHEY, CDR2 SVGAGI. The CDR3 coding sequence is TGTGCCAGCAGTTACGCGAGGGGGTTGGGCGGTGAAAAACTGTTTTTT. As protein: CASSYARGLGGEKLFF.

The rearrangement links TRBV4-2 to TRBJ2-7, with D perhaps being TRBD1 or TRBD2 (5 bases each). The CDR3 covers 15 residues. V was trimmed by 4 bases and J by 3 bases, leaving 16 bases between them. Per the germline V gene, CDR1 is LGHNA and CDR2 is YNFKEQ. CDR3: CASSPRDLGSYEQYF. CDR3 coding DNA: TGTGCCAGCAGCCCCCGGGACCTGGGGAGCTACGAGCAGTACTTC.

This chain uses TRBV27 with TRBJ1-2, with D possibly being TRBD1 (5 bases). Looked up from germline, CDR1 is MNHEY and CDR2 is SMNVEV (reference sequence). Trimming removed 4 bases from V and 6 bases from J, with 15 bases in between. CDR3 length: 14 residues. The CDR3, as DNA: TGTGCCAGCAGTTACCGGGACCACGCAGATGGCTACACCTTC. It encodes CASSYRDHADGYTF.

This CDR3 reads CASSEGVAGVQETQYF. In DNA, the CDR3 is TGCGCCAGCAGTGAGGGGGTAGCGGGGGTCCAAGAGACCCAGTACTTC. The rearrangement joins TRBV10-2 to TRBJ2-5; 9 positions match TRBD2. Germline V gene sequence: CDR1 WSHSY, CDR2 SAAADI. CDR3 size: 16 residues. The ends lost 2 bases at V and 1 base at J; junction bases unmatched: 5.